The 18 T cell receptor beta chains below come from one sample, sequenced in a study of T cell responses to AZD1222 COVID-19 vaccine. Only in-frame clones appear in the TCRdb table, and some are missing; sequencing was by immunoSEQ multiplex PCR. The data show about 100,000 clones, around 90% seen once. This sample comprised peripheral blood, obtained on day 0 of AZD1222 vaccination. These receptors all stem from an adult in good health.

The chain combines TRBV7-7 with TRBJ2-5, with 9 bases identical to TRBD1. CDR1 SSHAT and CDR2 FNYEAQ come from the germline V gene (reference sequence). The CDR3 sequence is 15 residues long. Unmatched junction bases numbered 3, after V lost 3 bases and J lost 1 base. In DNA form, the CDR3 reads TGTGCCAGCAGCTTGGGGACAGGGACCCAAGAGACCCAGTACTTC. Protein: CASSLGTGTQETQYF.

The chain combines TRBV15 with TRBJ1-2, with D possibly matching TRBD1 (6 bases). The length of the CDR3 is 14 residues. Trimming left V 0 bases short and J 4 bases short, with 9 bases between. Germline loops: CDR1 LNHNV, CDR2 YYDKDF (reference sequence). The CDR3 DNA sequence: TGTGCCACCAGCAGAGAACAGGGCTCCTATGGCTACACCTTC. Translating it yields CATSREQGSYGYTF. The full variable domain, rest sourced from reference TRBV15 and TRBJ1-2, is DAMVIQNPRYQVTQFGKPVTLSCSQTLNHNVMYWYQQKSSQAPKLLFHYYDKDFNNEADTPDNFQSRRPNTSFCFLDIRSPGLGDTAMYLCATSREQGSYGYTFGSGTRLTVV.

This clone was seen a few times. V and J are TRBV5-1 and TRBJ2-4; possible D gene TRBD1, 5 bases. This CDR3 spans 14 amino acids. CDR1 and CDR2 (germline): SGHRS, YFSETQ. V gave up 0 bases and J gave up 7 bases, with 11 bases separating them. The CDR3 loop is CASSLDLRANIQYF. CDR3 bases: TGCGCCAGCAGCTTGGATCTCAGGGCCAACATTCAGTACTTC.

This clone was seen just once. This chain uses TRBV6-2 or TRBV6-3 with TRBJ2-2; a possible D gene is TRBD1 (5 bases). Trimming removed 0 bases at V and 5 bases at J, with 16 bases between. Germline values: CDR1 MNHEY, CDR2 SVGEGT. The CDR3 is 17 residues long. CDR3 loop: CASSYSFWTQETGELFF. The CDR3 DNA sequence: TGTGCCAGCAGTTACTCGTTCTGGACACAAGAGACCGGGGAGCTGTTTTTT.

J is TRBJ1-1 and V is TRBV19; no firm D call. CDR3 length: 16 amino acids. Germline loops: CDR1 LNHDA, CDR2 SQIVND (reference sequence). V lost 3 bases and J 0 bases, leaving 14 bases between the germline ends. The CDR3 bases are TGTGCCAGTAGTATGCGCCAGGTCTTAGTGAACACTGAAGCTTTCTTT. It codes for CASSMRQVLVNTEAFF. The entire variable domain, with the rest obtained from reference TRBV19 and TRBJ1-1, is as follows: DGGITQSPKYLFRKEGQNVTLSCEQNLNHDAMYWYRQDPGQGLRLIYYSQIVNDFQKGDIAEGYSVSREKKESFPLTVTSAQKNPTAFYLCASSMRQVLVNTEAFFGQGTRLTVV.

The V gene is TRBV6-4, the J gene TRBJ2-6, with D perhaps TRBD1 (6 bases). V was pared by 5 bases and J by 1 base, with 12 bases between. CDR3 length: 16 amino acids. Germline CDR1 MRHNA, CDR2 SNTAGT. CDR3: CASSPDQGSGANVLTF. CDR3 nucleotide sequence: TGTGCCAGCAGTCCCGATCAGGGGTCTGGGGCCAACGTCCTGACTTTC.

This chain connects TRBV7-9 to TRBJ2-5; 7 bases line up with TRBD2. CDR1 SEHNR and CDR2 FQNEAQ come from the germline V gene (reference sequence). The CDR3 has 17 residues. Losses at the gene ends were 5 bases for V and 5 bases for J; bases not matched to a gene: 17. CDR3 in amino acids: CASSPRGGRARGETQYF. DNA of the CDR3: TGTGCCAGCAGCCCCCGTGGGGGGAGGGCCAGAGGGGAGACCCAGTACTTC.

The rearrangement uses TRBV6-2 or TRBV6-3 and TRBJ2-2; no clear D gene. CDR1 is MNHEY, CDR2 SVGEGT, per germline. The CDR3 length is 15 residues. V gave up 5 bases and J gave up 1 base, with 11 bases separating them. CDR3 nucleotides: TGTGCCAGCAGTGGAAGGGCAGAGAACACCGGGGAGCTGTTTTTT. It codes for CASSGRAENTGELFF.

The rearrangement uses TRBV3-1 (or the pseudogene TRBV3-2) and TRBJ2-7; D perhaps matches TRBD2 (6 bases). Trimming pared 0 bases from V and 3 bases from J, leaving 15 bases between. From germline, CDR1 is LGHDT and CDR2 YNNKEL (reference sequence). The CDR3 totals 16 residues. Written as DNA, the CDR3 is TGTGCCAGCAGCCAAGATCCGGGCGGGGCGAGCTACGAGCAGTACTTC. Translation gives CASSQDPGGASYEQYF.

This clone has a single count. The chain recombines TRBV12-3 or TRBV12-4 with TRBJ2-2; 7 bases are shared with TRBD2. With V trimmed by 9 bases and J by 9 bases, 10 bases remained unmatched. CDR3 length: 13 residues. The CDR3 DNA sequence: TGTGCCAGTGGTGGCGGGGGACCGCGGGAGCTGTTTTTT. Its protein product is CASGGGGPRELFF.

The chain combines TRBV3-1 (or the pseudogene TRBV3-2) with TRBJ1-1; D uncertain. In germline, CDR1 is LGHDT, CDR2 YNNKEL (reference sequence). CDR3 length: 16 residues. V lost 0 bases, J lost 1 base, and 12 bases lay in between. CDR3 sequence: CASSQERKLRNTEAFF. CDR3 coding DNA: TGTGCCAGCAGCCAAGAAAGGAAGTTGAGGAACACTGAAGCTTTCTTT.

V is TRBV11-2 and J is TRBJ2-5, with 13 nucleotides matching TRBD2. This CDR3 region has 16 residues. Germline trimming cut 5 bases from V and 5 bases from J; bases unmatched to any gene: 8. Germline V gene sequence: CDR1 SGHAT, CDR2 FQNNGV. CDR3: CASSVTSGGALETQYF. The CDR3 DNA is TGTGCCAGCAGCGTAACTAGCGGGGGGGCCCTGGAGACCCAGTACTTC. The full variable domain, completed using reference TRBV11-2 and TRBJ2-5, is EAGVAQSPRYKIIEKRQSVAFWCNPISGHATLYWYQQILGQGPKLLIQFQNNGVVDDSQLPKDRFSAERLKGVDSTLKIQPAKLEDSAVYLCASSVTSGGALETQYFGPGTRLLVL.

The chain recombines TRBV5-4 with TRBJ1-1; 7 nucleotides align to TRBD1. Germline CDR1 and CDR2: SGHNT and YYREEE (reference sequence). This CDR3 comprises 14 residues. The ends lost 4 bases at V and 1 base at J; junction bases unmatched: 4. The CDR3 here is CASSTGTANTEAFF. The CDR3 region has the DNA TGTGCCAGCAGCACTGGGACAGCGAACACTGAAGCTTTCTTT.

The chain has TRBV27 and TRBJ2-7, with 7 bases lining up with TRBD1. The germline CDR1 and CDR2 sequences are MNHEY and SMNVEV (reference sequence). This CDR3 is 14 amino acids long. V shed 3 bases, J shed 3 bases, and the junction held 5 bases outside the gene matches. The CDR3 nucleotides read TGTGCCAGCAGTTTTAGACAGGGTAGCTACGAGCAGTACTTC. It codes for CASSFRQGSYEQYF.

The chain recombines TRBV5-6 with TRBJ1-6; a possible D gene is TRBD1 (6 bases). The length of the CDR3 is 16 residues. Trimming took 3 bases from V and 7 from J, leaving 17 bases between them. Germline loops: CDR1 SGHDT, CDR2 YYEEEE. This CDR3 is CASSSSGGRMNSPLHF. The CDR3 DNA sequence: TGTGCCAGCAGCTCGTCGGGGGGGCGCATGAATTCACCCCTCCACTTT. Together with reference TRBV5-6 and TRBJ1-6, the CDR3 gives the full variable domain: DAGVTQSPTHLIKTRGQQVTLRCSPKSGHDTVSWYQQALGQGPQFIFQYYEEEERQRGNFPDRFSGHQFPNYSSELNVNALLLGDSALYLCASSSSGGRMNSPLHFGNGTRLTVT.

V usage is TRBV5-1 and J usage is TRBJ1-2; perhaps TRBD1 as D (5 bases). Trimming removed 5 bases from V and 3 bases from J, with 20 bases in between. The CDR3 has 16 amino acids. Germline V gene data show CDR1 as SGHRS and CDR2 as YFSETQ. The DNA of the CDR3 is TGCGCCAGCAGTTCAACCCGAGTAGACAGAGACTATGGCTACACCTTC. It codes for CASSSTRVDRDYGYTF.

The chain is built from TRBV28 and TRBJ1-5; D might be TRBD1 (6 bases). CDR1 is MDHEN, CDR2 SYDVKM, per germline. There are 12 residues in the CDR3. The germline V and J ends were trimmed by 10 bases and 5 bases, with 12 bases remaining between them. The CDR3 protein is CAMGRGYQPQHF. CDR3 sequence (DNA): TGTGCCATGGGCAGGGGCTATCAGCCCCAGCATTTT.

This clone came up a few times. This sequence joins TRBV9 and TRBJ1-5, with D hard to call. The CDR3 contains 13 residues. CDR1 is SGDLS, CDR2 YYNGEE, per germline. V lost 0 bases and J 1 base, leaving 2 bases between the germline ends. As DNA, the CDR3 is TGTGCCAGCAGCGTAGGAAGCAATCAGCCCCAGCATTTT. Translation gives CASSVGSNQPQHF.